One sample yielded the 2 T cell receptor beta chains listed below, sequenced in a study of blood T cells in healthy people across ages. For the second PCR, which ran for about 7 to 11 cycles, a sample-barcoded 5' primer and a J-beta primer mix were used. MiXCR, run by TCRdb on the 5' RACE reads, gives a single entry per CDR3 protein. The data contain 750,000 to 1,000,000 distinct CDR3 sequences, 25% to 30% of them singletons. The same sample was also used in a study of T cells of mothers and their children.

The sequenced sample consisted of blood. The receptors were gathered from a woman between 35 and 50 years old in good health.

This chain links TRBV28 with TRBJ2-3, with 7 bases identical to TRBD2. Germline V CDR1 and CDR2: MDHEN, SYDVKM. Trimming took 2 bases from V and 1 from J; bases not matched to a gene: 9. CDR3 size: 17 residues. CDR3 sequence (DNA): TGTGCCAGCAGTTTAACAGCAGCGGGGCCACGCACAGATACGCAGTATTTT. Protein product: CASSLTAAGPRTDTQYF. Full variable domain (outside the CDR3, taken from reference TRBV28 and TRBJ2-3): DVKVTQSSRYLVKRTGEKVFLECVQDMDHENMFWYRQDPGLGLRLIYFSYDVKMKEKGDIPEGYSVSREKKERFSLILESASTNQTSMYLCASSLTAAGPRTDTQYFGPGTRLTVL.

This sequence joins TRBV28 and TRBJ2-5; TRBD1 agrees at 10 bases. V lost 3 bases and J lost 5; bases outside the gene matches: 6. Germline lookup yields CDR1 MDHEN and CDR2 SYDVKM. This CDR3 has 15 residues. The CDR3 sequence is CASSLGQGQFETQYF. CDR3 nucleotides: TGTGCCAGCAGTTTGGGACAGGGGCAGTTTGAGACCCAGTACTTC.